This T cell receptor (beta chain) was retrieved from a study of cytomegalovirus exposure and HLA in healthy donors. Study overall: Out of about 190 million T cells, an earlier analysis found about 120 million unique TCR beta sequences in total.

Germline V gene sequence: CDR1 LGHNA, CDR2 YNFKEQ. This CDR3 is 16 amino acids long. V was cut by 1 base and J by 4 bases, with 17 bases left in between. PCR used 60 Vbeta primers and 13 Jbeta primers. Only in-frame clones appear in the TCRdb table, and some are missing; sequencing was by immunoSEQ multiplex PCR. The table lists roughly 150,000 clones, about 64% of them singletons, with 3% in the top ten. The sample taken for sequencing was PBMCs. This clonotype was sampled from a young woman in good health and CMV-seropositive. This chain uses TRBV4-2 with TRBJ2-7; D perhaps matches TRBD2 (6 bases). The CDR3 nucleotides read TGTGCCAGCAGCCAAGTGGCTAGCGAGACCTTTTACGAGCAGTACTTC. Protein: CASSQVASETFYEQYF.